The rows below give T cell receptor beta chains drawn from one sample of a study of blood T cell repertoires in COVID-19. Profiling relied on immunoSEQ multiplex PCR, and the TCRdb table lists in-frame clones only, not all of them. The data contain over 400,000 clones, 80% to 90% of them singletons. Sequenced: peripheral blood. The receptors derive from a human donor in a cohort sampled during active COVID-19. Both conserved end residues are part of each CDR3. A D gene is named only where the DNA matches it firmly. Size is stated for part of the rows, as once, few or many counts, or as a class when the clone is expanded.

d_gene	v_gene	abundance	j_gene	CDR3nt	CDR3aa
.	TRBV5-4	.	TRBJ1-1	TGTGCCAGCAGCTTGGCAGAGAACACTGAAGCTTTCTTT	CASSLAENTEAFF
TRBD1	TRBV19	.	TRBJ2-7	TGTGCCAGTAGTATCTCCCCGCAGGGACAGTACGAGCAGTACTTC	CASSISPQGQYEQYF
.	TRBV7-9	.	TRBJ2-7	TGTGCCAGCAGCTTAGCCAGGGGTCCCTACGAGCAGTACTTC	CASSLARGPYEQYF
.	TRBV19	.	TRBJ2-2	TGTGCCATCAAAGGGGGACCGGCGAACACCGGGGAGCTGTTTTTT	CAIKGGPANTGELFF
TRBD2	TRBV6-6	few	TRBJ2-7	TGTGCCAGCAGTCCCCAATCACCGGGACTAGCGGGGGCCTACGAGCAGTACTTC	CASSPQSPGLAGAYEQYF
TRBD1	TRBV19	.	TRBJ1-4	TGTGCCAGTAGGACAGGGGGCGAAGAAAAACTGTTTTTT	CASRTGGEEKLFF
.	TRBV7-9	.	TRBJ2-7	TGTGCCAGCCAACCAGGGACCTACGAGCAGTACTTC	CASQPGTYEQYF
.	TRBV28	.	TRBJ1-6	TGTGCCAGCAGTTCCGACAGGAGAGGGAATTCACCCCTCCACTTT	CASSSDRRGNSPLHF
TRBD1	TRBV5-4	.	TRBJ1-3	TGTGCCAGCAGCTTGGCCAAGAAAGAGGGGGCCGGAAACACCATATATTTT	CASSLAKKEGAGNTIYF
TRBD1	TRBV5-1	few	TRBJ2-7	TGCGCCAGCAGCAAGGACCCGACAGGGGGCTACGAGCAGTACTTC	CASSKDPTGGYEQYF
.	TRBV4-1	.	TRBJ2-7	TGCGCCAGCAGCCAAGGGATACTTAGACAGCTACTGTCTAACGAGCAGTACTTC	CASSQGILRQLLSNEQYF
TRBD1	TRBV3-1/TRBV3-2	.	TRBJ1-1	TGTGCCAGCAGCCAATGGGGACAGGGTTCCGCTGAAGCTTTCTTT	CASSQWGQGSAEAFF
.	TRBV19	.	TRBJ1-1	TGTGCCAGTAGTATCCCAGGGAAGACCACTGAAGCTTTCTTT	CASSIPGKTTEAFF
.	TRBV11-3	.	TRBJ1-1	TGTGCCAGCAGCCAGGGGCCACCTTCGACGAACACTGAAGCTTTCTTT	CASSQGPPSTNTEAFF
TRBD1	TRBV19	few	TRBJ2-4	TGTGCCAGTAGCCCACAGGGGTCCAAAAACATTCAGTACTTC	CASSPQGSKNIQYF
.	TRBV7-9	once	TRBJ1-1	TGTGCCAGCAGCTTAGGAGGTATGAACACTGAAGCTTTCTTT	CASSLGGMNTEAFF
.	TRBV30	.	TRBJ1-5	TGTGCCTGGAGTGGCGGGTCCCATGGTCAGCCCCAGCATTTT	CAWSGGSHGQPQHF
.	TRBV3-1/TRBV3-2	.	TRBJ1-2	TGTGCCAGCAGCCAAGGAGGTACGCAGGGGGGCTACACCTTC	CASSQGGTQGGYTF
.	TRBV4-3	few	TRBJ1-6	TGCGCCAGCAGCCCCGGGGGGGGCTTTACCCCCCTCCACTTT	CASSPGGGFTPLHF
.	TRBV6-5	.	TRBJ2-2	TGTGCCAGCAGTTTAGATGGGGACATAAACACCGGGGAGCTGTTTTTT	CASSLDGDINTGELFF
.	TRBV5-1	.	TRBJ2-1	TGCGCCAGCAGCTTACGGCTAGCGCCTTACAATGAGCAGTTCTTC	CASSLRLAPYNEQFF
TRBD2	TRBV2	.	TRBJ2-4	TGTGCCAGCAGGGGACTAGCGGTAAACATTCAGTACTTC	CASRGLAVNIQYF